This T cell receptor beta chain was captured in a study of regulatory T cells in long-lasting Graves disease. Overall study results and limits: Having only a small sample size may have limited accuracy. Preferential use of TRBV28, TRBJ1-2 and TRBJ2-5 was seen in persistent disease. Tissue studied was limited to peripheral blood, excluding thyroid tissue.

This CDR3 spans 14 amino acids. Germline loops: CDR1 DFQATT, CDR2 SNEGSKA (reference sequence). The trim removed 3 bases at V and 7 bases at J, leaving 9 bases unmatched. Details on this clonotype: Its antigen remains unknown.

Libraries of TCR beta came from iRepertoire HTBI primers plus Arm-PCR of CDR3 regions. Each CDR3 protein gets one entry after TCRdb re-called the multiplex PCR reads with MiXCR. This sample has roughly 300,000 distinct CDR3 sequences, with 22% found just once. Time point reported: persistent/refractory GD, antithyroid drugs over 5 years with positive TRAb. TCR sequences were obtained from RNA taken from PBMCs. Patient provenance is recorded as an endocrinology department in Xi'an, China. Material: peripheral blood mononuclear cells (PBMCs), obtained when the disease was refractory, from a patient treated with antithyroid drugs. This receptor was obtained from a female donor with Graves disease. The V gene is TRBV20-1, the J gene TRBJ2-7; 10 nucleotides agree with TRBD2. The CDR3 reads CSASKLAGESEQYF. CDR3 nucleotide sequence: TGCAGTGCTAGCAAGCTAGCGGGAGAAAGTGAGCAGTACTTC.